This entry lists 16 T cell receptor beta chains sequenced from one sample in a study of cytomegalovirus exposure and HLA in healthy donors. The PCR employed 60 Vbeta primers together with 13 Jbeta primers. The table came from immunoSEQ multiplex PCR; TCRdb's copy has only in-frame clones and leaves some out. The sample yields 150,000 to 200,000 clones, more than 75% seen once. Input material: PBMCs. Receptors originate from a girl aged 2-10 years in good health and CMV-seropositive.

This clone was counted between two and nine times. The CDR3 region is CAWRRAGQETQYF. In DNA, the CDR3 is TGTGCCTGGAGGAGGGCGGGGCAAGAGACCCAGTACTTC. The chain combines TRBV30 with TRBJ2-5; D perhaps matches TRBD2 (6 bases). V was trimmed by 3 bases and J by 2 bases, leaving 10 bases between them. The CDR3 spans 13 residues. Germline lookup yields CDR1 GTSNPN and CDR2 SVGIG (reference sequence).

This clone was seen a single time. The rearrangement uses TRBV9 and TRBJ2-5, with D possibly matching TRBD2 (5 bases). Germline V gives CDR1 SGDLS, CDR2 YYNGEE. V was cut by 0 bases and J by 2 bases, with 8 bases left in between. This CDR3 is built from 14 residues. CDR3 nucleotides: TGTGCCAGCAGCGTAGGGACTTCACAAGAGACCCAGTACTTC. The encoded protein is CASSVGTSQETQYF.

J is TRBJ2-4 and V is TRBV30, with TRBD2 matching over 8 bases. V trimming: 5 bases; J trimming: 7 bases; junction bases outside the gene matches: 7. This CDR3 has 13 amino acids. Germline loops: CDR1 GTSNPN, CDR2 SVGIG (reference sequence). CDR3 residues: CAWERELDNIQYF. In DNA, the CDR3 is TGTGCCTGGGAGCGGGAGCTCGACAACATTCAGTACTTC.

This rearrangement joins TRBV7-6 to TRBJ2-2; 10 bases agree with TRBD2. This CDR3 has 15 amino acids. J was trimmed by 5 bases and V by 5 bases; bases with no gene match: 5. Germline loops: CDR1 SGHVS, CDR2 FNYEAQ. The CDR3 region is CASSRGLAETGELFF. The CDR3 DNA sequence: TGTGCCAGCAGCCGCGGACTAGCGGAAACCGGGGAGCTGTTTTTT. The full variable domain, with the rest looked up from reference TRBV7-6 and TRBJ2-2, is GAGVSQSPRYKVTKRGQDVALRCDPISGHVSLYWYRQALGQGPEFLTYFNYEAQQDKSGLPNDRFSAERPEGSISTLTIQRTEQRDSAMYRCASSRGLAETGELFFGEGSRLTVL.

V usage is TRBV6-6 and J usage is TRBJ1-2; no reliable D call. This CDR3 comprises 14 residues. The V gene's germline CDR1 is MNHNY and CDR2 SVGAGI (reference sequence). V was shortened by 2 bases and J by 0 bases, with 7 bases between the two germline ends. The CDR3 reads CASSYNPTNYGYTF. The CDR3, as DNA: TGTGCCAGCAGTTACAATCCAACTAACTATGGCTACACCTTC.

The chain is built from TRBV28 and TRBJ1-5, with 8 bases fitting TRBD1. V was clipped by 5 bases and J by 3 bases; unmatched bases: 6. The germline gives CDR1 MDHEN, CDR2 SYDVKM. The CDR3 length is 15 residues. The DNA for the CDR3 is TGTGCCAGCAGTCTCTCAGGGGGCTACAATCAGCCCCAGCATTTT. This encodes CASSLSGGYNQPQHF.

This sequence joins TRBV6-6 and TRBJ1-2, with a weak D call TRBD1 (5 bases). The CDR3 length is 16 residues. Trimming took off 5 bases at V and 4 bases at J, with 20 bases between the two ends. Germline V gene data show CDR1 as MNHNY and CDR2 as SVGAGI (reference sequence). The CDR3 sequence is CASSPSFGGPSYGYTF. Here the CDR3 DNA reads TGTGCCAGCAGTCCCTCGTTCGGGGGACCATCCTATGGCTACACCTTC.

The gene calls are TRBV4-1 and TRBJ2-5; TRBD2 aligns across 9 bases. Germline V gene data show CDR1 as MGHRA and CDR2 as YSYEKL. Unmatched junction bases numbered 3, after V lost 0 bases and J lost 1 base. The CDR3 has 16 residues. The CDR3 here is CASSQELSGSQETQYF. The CDR3 DNA is TGCGCCAGCAGCCAAGAGCTTAGCGGGAGCCAAGAGACCCAGTACTTC.

V and J are TRBV30 and TRBJ2-3; 12 positions agree with TRBD2. The CDR3 runs 14 residues. The germline V gene encodes CDR1 GTSNPN and CDR2 SVGIG (reference sequence). In DNA, the CDR3 is TGTGCAGTAACACTAGCGGGAGGCCCAGATACGCAGTATTTT. Its protein is CAVTLAGGPDTQYF.

This clone turned up a few times. V gene TRBV4-1 combines with J gene TRBJ1-1; D might be TRBD1 (5 bases). This CDR3 contains 13 residues. V shed 5 bases and J shed 1 base, with 8 bases lying between them. CDR1 and CDR2 (germline): MGHRA, YSYEKL. For the CDR3, the DNA is TGCGCCAGCAGCTCAGACAGGAACACTGAAGCTTTCTTT. This translates into CASSSDRNTEAFF.

This clone was picked up a small number of times. This sequence joins TRBV19 and TRBJ2-6; D gene uncertain. CDR1 LNHDA and CDR2 SQIVND come from the germline V gene (reference sequence). The CDR3 is made up of 16 amino acids. Trimming took 3 bases from V and 1 from J, leaving 10 bases between them. The CDR3 nucleotides read TGTGCCAGTAGTATCGGAGCTCCTTCTGGGGCCAACGTCCTGACTTTC. Its protein is CASSIGAPSGANVLTF.

This chain joins TRBV7-3 and TRBJ2-3, with D perhaps TRBD2 (6 bases). The CDR3 totals 16 residues. V was pared by 5 bases and J by 2 bases, with 17 bases between. The germline gives CDR1 SGHTA, CDR2 FQGTGA. The CDR3 nucleotides read TGTGCCAGCAGCCTCCTCCCAGTAGCGGACACAGATACGCAGTATTTT. Its translation is CASSLLPVADTDTQYF.

The chain links TRBV5-1 to TRBJ2-5; D unclear. Germline assignment: CDR1 SGHRS and CDR2 YFSETQ. The CDR3 contains 14 residues. V gave up 0 bases and J gave up 4 bases, with 10 bases separating them. This CDR3 is CASSLGSSSETQYF. The CDR3 region has the DNA TGCGCCAGCAGCTTGGGTAGCTCCTCAGAGACCCAGTACTTC.

The chain links TRBV11-2 to TRBJ2-5; TRBD2 matches 11 bases. V was clipped by 5 bases and J by 1 base; unmatched bases: 9. Germline V gene data show CDR1 as SGHAT and CDR2 as FQNNGV. This CDR3 is built from 17 residues. The CDR3 DNA reads TGTGCCAGCAGCGAACAACTAGCGGGAGCCATCCAAGAGACCCAGTACTTC. The encoded protein is CASSEQLAGAIQETQYF.

The chain is built from TRBV27 and TRBJ2-7, with TRBD1 matching 8 bases. The CDR3 length is 20 residues. The V gene's germline CDR1 is MNHEY and CDR2 SMNVEV (reference sequence). With V trimmed by 0 bases and J by 2 bases, 18 bases remained unmatched. The CDR3 DNA reads as TGTGCCAGCAGTTTATCGGAAGTAGTGAAATCGGCAGGGGGCCCCTACGAGCAGTACTTC. This gives the protein CASSLSEVVKSAGGPYEQYF.

This sequence joins TRBV11-2 and TRBJ2-7; D gene unclear. V was clipped by 5 bases and J by 0 bases, with 8 bases between them. Germline values: CDR1 SGHAT, CDR2 FQNNGV. The CDR3 contains 13 residues. Here the CDR3 DNA reads TGTGCCAGCAGCCCTGACACCTCCTACGAGCAGTACTTC. It yields the protein CASSPDTSYEQYF. Full variable domain (missing parts from reference TRBV11-2 and TRBJ2-7): EAGVAQSPRYKIIEKRQSVAFWCNPISGHATLYWYQQILGQGPKLLIQFQNNGVVDDSQLPKDRFSAERLKGVDSTLKIQPAKLEDSAVYLCASSPDTSYEQYFGPGTRLTVT.